The T cell receptor (beta chain) described here comes from a study of blood T cell repertoires in COVID-19. Study details: PBMCs, B-cell-depleted T cells, or T cells provided the cDNA or gDNA that made up the material.

In the original processing: Reference gene primer amplification yielded estimated nucleated cell counts. TCRdb's copy holds only in-frame clones and misses some; the assay was immunoSEQ multiplex PCR. V and J calls plus clone size are reproduced from that table; the DNA served to infer D and trimming. Counted here are 30,000 to 40,000 clones, around 90% occurring once; the ten biggest clones make up about 21%. The ends lost 2 bases at V and 6 bases at J; junction bases unmatched: 3. The germline V gene has CDR1 SGHDT and CDR2 YYEEEE. The CDR3 contains 15 residues. This TCR was recovered from a man aged 80 or over with acute or convalescent COVID-19. Material: peripheral blood. The rearrangement links TRBV5-6 to TRBJ1-5; TRBD1 agrees at 12 bases. The CDR3 DNA follows: TGTGCCAGCAGCTTAGGGACAGGGGGCTTTCAGCCCCAGCATTTT. This encodes CASSLGTGGFQPQHF.